These 23 T cell receptor beta chains came from one sample sequenced in a study of control samples from healthy donors and cancer patients. The protocol was immunoSEQ multiplex PCR, while the TCRdb copy is restricted to in-frame clones and leaves out a portion. The table shows roughly 100,000 clones, with around 90% occurring only once. Sequencing was carried out using blood. The receptors come from a human donor in good health. The donor label of this sample is uncertain.

This clone was recorded once. The J gene is TRBJ2-3, the V gene TRBV24-1; D might be TRBD1 (6 bases). The CDR3 length is 13 residues. V was pared by 4 bases and J by 9 bases, with 13 bases between. The germline V gene has CDR1 KGHDR and CDR2 SFDVKD. CDR3 sequence: CATSDSHRETQYF. For the CDR3, the DNA is TGTGCCACCAGTGACAGCCACAGGGAGACGCAGTATTTT.

This clone occurred once. The genes are TRBV27 and TRBJ2-7; a possible D gene is TRBD1 (5 bases). The germline gives CDR1 MNHEY, CDR2 SMNVEV (reference sequence). The CDR3 consists of 16 residues. Between the trimmed V and J ends, which lost 3 bases and 4 bases, there was a span of 19 bases. CDR3 DNA: TGTGCCAGCAGTTTCTTTGGGGCACCAACAACTTACGAGCAGTACTTC. It codes for CASSFFGAPTTYEQYF.

J is TRBJ1-5 and V is TRBV12-5, with D maybe TRBD1 (6 bases). Germline V lookup: CDR1 LGHNT, CDR2 FRNRAP. The CDR3 sequence is 14 residues long. V shed 1 base and J shed 2 bases, with 6 bases lying between them. CDR3 residues: CASGLAGGNQPQHF. In nucleotides, the CDR3 is TGTGCTAGTGGTTTGGCAGGGGGCAATCAGCCCCAGCATTTT.

This clone has just one count. At one boundary the junction diverges from the germline segment, which might be a read error. This chain joins TRBV2 and TRBJ1-2; tentative D call: TRBD1 (6 bases). Germline values: CDR1 SNHLY, CDR2 FYNNEI. CDR3 length: 10 residues. CDR3 in DNA: TGTGCCATCCTGGCCCGGACAGACGTATTC. Translating gives CAILARTDVF.

The CDR3 here is CASSGGTAPKLHF. CDR3 bases: TGTGCCAGCTCGGGAGGAACCGCCCCGAAACTCCACTTT. V usage is TRBV2 and J usage is TRBJ1-6; no definite D call. The CDR3 consists of 13 residues. CDR1 is SNHLY, CDR2 FYNNEI, per germline. V shed 8 bases and J shed 16 bases, with 21 bases lying between them.

The chain couples TRBV14 to TRBJ1-6; D not certain. The CDR3 is made up of 14 amino acids. The ends were cut back, 0 bases at V and 14 bases at J, with 14 bases in the middle. The germline CDR1 and CDR2 sequences are SGHDN and FVKESK. In nucleotides, the CDR3 is TGTGCCAGCAGCCAAGAGCCGACACCCTTGGCCCTCCACTTT. Protein sequence: CASSQEPTPLALHF.

J is TRBJ1-2 and V is TRBV2; D is unresolved. The germline V and J ends were trimmed by 4 bases and 3 bases, with 9 bases remaining between them. The germline CDR1 and CDR2 sequences are SNHLY and FYNNEI. The length of the CDR3 is 13 residues. The CDR3 DNA is TGTGCCAGCAGTGGGGAAAAGGACTATGGCTACACCTTC. Translation: CASSGEKDYGYTF.

The J gene is TRBJ2-2, the V gene TRBV24-1, with D perhaps TRBD1 or TRBD2 (5 bases each). Trimming cost V 4 bases and J 9 bases, with 14 bases left between them. The CDR3 loop spans 14 amino acids. CDR1 and CDR2 from the germline V gene are KGHDR and SFDVKD. The CDR3 loop reads CATSERGEVRELFF. DNA for the CDR3: TGTGCCACCAGTGAGAGGGGCGAGGTCCGGGAGCTGTTTTTT.

This clone has more than one count but fewer than ten. This chain connects TRBV9 to TRBJ2-3; D is possibly TRBD1 (5 bases). Germline V lookup: CDR1 SGDLS, CDR2 YYNGEE. This CDR3 has 16 residues. Trimming pared 3 bases from V and 1 base from J, leaving 15 bases between. The CDR3 reads CASSDLRQPGTDTQYF. The CDR3 nucleotides are TGTGCCAGCAGCGACCTCCGACAGCCCGGCACAGATACGCAGTATTTT. The full variable domain, its missing parts supplied by reference TRBV9 and TRBJ2-3, is DSGVTQTPKHLITATGQRVTLRCSPRSGDLSVYWYQQSLDQGLQFLIQYYNGEERAKGNILERFSAQQFPDLHSELNLSSLELGDSALYFCASSDLRQPGTDTQYFGPGTRLTVL.

This sequence joins TRBV20-1 and TRBJ1-1; D remains unclear. The germline V gene has CDR1 DFQATT and CDR2 SNEGSKA (reference sequence). The CDR3 runs to 11 residues. Trimming pared 5 bases from V and 5 bases from J, leaving 9 bases between. CDR3: CSALLLTEAFF. CDR3 bases: TGCAGTGCTTTGTTGCTGACTGAAGCTTTCTTT.

The rearrangement joins TRBV6-4 to TRBJ1-1; a weak D match, TRBD1 (6 bases). Trimming left V 4 bases short and J 6 bases short, with 12 bases between. This CDR3 is 13 amino acids long. Germline-derived CDR1 and CDR2 are MRHNA and SNTAGT. As DNA, the CDR3 is TGTGCCAGCAGTGCCACCCCAGGGGCTGAAGCTTTCTTT. It translates to CASSATPGAEAFF.

DNA of the CDR3: TGTGCCAGCAGCTTAATAACACGGGGGATGGATGAAGCTTTCTTT. Translated: CASSLITRGMDEAFF. The rearrangement joins TRBV11-1 to TRBJ1-1, with D maybe TRBD1 (5 bases). Per the germline V gene, CDR1 is SGHAT and CDR2 is FQDESV (reference sequence). The ends were cut back, 2 bases at V and 7 bases at J, with 17 bases in the middle. The CDR3 covers 15 residues.

This rearrangement joins TRBV19 to TRBJ2-6; no clear D gene. Germline V gives CDR1 LNHDA, CDR2 SQIVND (reference sequence). The CDR3 is made up of 15 amino acids. V was clipped by 7 bases and J by 0 bases, with 10 bases between them. The CDR3 region has the DNA TGTGCCAGTAACATCCCGAGCTCTGGGGCCAACGTCCTGACTTTC. Encoded protein: CASNIPSSGANVLTF.

The chain is built from TRBV4-1 and TRBJ2-7; TRBD1 matches at 10 bases. The CDR3 consists of 16 residues. Trimming removed 0 bases from V and 7 bases from J; junction bases left unmatched: 9. CDR1 MGHRA and CDR2 YSYEKL come from the germline V gene. As DNA, the CDR3 is TGCGCCAGCAGCCAAGATCCCGGGACAGGGGCGCAAGAGCAGTACTTC. Translating gives CASSQDPGTGAQEQYF.

The chain links TRBV6-2 or TRBV6-3 to TRBJ1-3; D uncertain. Trimming took off 6 bases at V and 4 bases at J, with 25 bases between the two ends. Germline V gives CDR1 MNHEY, CDR2 SVGEGT. This CDR3 has 18 residues. The CDR3 spells CASSTMNDGRQRGNTIYF. Written as DNA, the CDR3 is TGTGCCAGCAGCACCATGAATGACGGACGGCAACGAGGAAACACCATATATTTT.

V and J are TRBV7-9 and TRBJ1-3; TRBD1 might be the D (6 bases). Trimming pared 1 base from V and 4 bases from J, leaving 8 bases between. The CDR3 is 14 amino acids. Germline V gene data show CDR1 as SEHNR and CDR2 as FQNEAQ (reference sequence). The CDR3: CASSLEGDGNTIYF. CDR3 sequence (DNA): TGTGCCAGCAGCTTAGAGGGGGACGGAAACACCATATATTTT.

The chain is built from TRBV7-9 and TRBJ1-1; the D is unclear. Germline CDR1 reads SEHNR; CDR2 reads FQNEAQ (reference sequence). This CDR3 spans 13 amino acids. V was trimmed by 2 bases and J by 4 bases, leaving 8 bases between them. The CDR3 coding sequence is TGTGCCAGCAGCTTATCTGGGTCCACTGAAGCTTTCTTT. Translating gives CASSLSGSTEAFF.

The chain joins TRBV2 to TRBJ1-1; 7 bases are shared with TRBD1. Germline V gene lookup returns CDR1 SNHLY and CDR2 FYNNEI. After removal of 10 bases from V and 2 bases from J, the junction contained 10 bases not matched to a gene. The CDR3 has 14 amino acids. The CDR3 sequence: CATLREGGNTEAFF. CDR3 nucleotide sequence: TGTGCCACCTTGAGAGAAGGGGGCAACACTGAAGCTTTCTTT. Full variable domain (rest looked up from reference TRBV2 and TRBJ1-1): EPEVTQTPSHQVTQMGQEVILRCVPISNHLYFYWYRQILGQKVEFLVSFYNNEISEKSEIFDDQFSVERPDGSNFTLKIRSTKLEDSAMYFCATLREGGNTEAFFGQGTRLTVV.

The rearrangement joins TRBV5-5 to TRBJ1-1; D call uncertain. Trimming removed 1 base from V and 4 bases from J, with 8 bases in between. CDR1 is SGHKS, CDR2 YYEKEE, per germline (reference sequence). CDR3 size: 13 residues. This chain's CDR3 is CASSLYPSTEAFF. The CDR3 bases are TGTGCCAGCAGCTTGTATCCGAGCACTGAAGCTTTCTTT.

J is TRBJ1-1 and V is TRBV2; D perhaps matches TRBD1 (6 bases). This CDR3 has 13 amino acids. Trimming shortened V by 6 bases and J by 6 bases, and 14 bases separated the two germline ends. Germline V gives CDR1 SNHLY, CDR2 FYNNEI. CDR3 sequence reads: CASRYRERAEAFF. Written as DNA, the CDR3 is TGTGCCAGCAGATACAGGGAGCGTGCTGAAGCTTTCTTT.

Turning to this clone: The limits of the CDR3 on the DNA are not certain, so only TCRdb's listed CDR3 is given. The chain uses TRBV5-1 and TRBJ2-5. Germline assignment: CDR1 SGHRS and CDR2 YFSETQ. The CDR3 is 14 residues long, ends included. CDR3 region: CASRSGQGRETQYF.

The chain combines TRBV19 with TRBJ2-7; D could derive from TRBD1 or TRBD2 (6 bases each). CDR1 is LNHDA and CDR2 is SQIVND in the germline V gene (reference sequence). V lost 3 bases, J lost 7 bases, and 22 bases lay in between. The CDR3 runs to 16 residues. The CDR3 sequence: CASSIRAGHSGGEQYF. The DNA of the CDR3 is TGTGCCAGTAGTATTCGGGCGGGACACTCCGGCGGAGAGCAGTACTTC.

This clone was counted only a few times. The rearrangement uses TRBV5-5 and TRBJ2-1; 9 positions agree with TRBD1. The CDR3 covers 14 residues. V lost 5 bases, J lost 7 bases, and 7 bases stayed unmatched. Germline V gives CDR1 SGHKS, CDR2 YYEKEE (reference sequence). The CDR3 region is CASRKTGTGNEQFF. CDR3 nucleotide sequence: TGTGCCAGCAGAAAAACCGGGACAGGGAATGAGCAGTTCTTC.